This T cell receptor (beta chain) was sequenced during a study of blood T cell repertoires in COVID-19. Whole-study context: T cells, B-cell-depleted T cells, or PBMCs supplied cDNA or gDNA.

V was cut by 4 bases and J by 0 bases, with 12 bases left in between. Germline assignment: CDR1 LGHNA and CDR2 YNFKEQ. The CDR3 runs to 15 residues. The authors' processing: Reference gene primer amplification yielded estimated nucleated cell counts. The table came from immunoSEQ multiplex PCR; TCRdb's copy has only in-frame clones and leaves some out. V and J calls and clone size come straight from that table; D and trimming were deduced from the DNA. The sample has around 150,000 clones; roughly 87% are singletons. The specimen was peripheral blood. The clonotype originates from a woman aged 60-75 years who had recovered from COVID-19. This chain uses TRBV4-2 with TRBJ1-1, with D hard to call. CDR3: CASSPDWQLNTEAFF. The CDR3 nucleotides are TGTGCCAGCAGCCCAGATTGGCAACTGAACACTGAAGCTTTCTTT.